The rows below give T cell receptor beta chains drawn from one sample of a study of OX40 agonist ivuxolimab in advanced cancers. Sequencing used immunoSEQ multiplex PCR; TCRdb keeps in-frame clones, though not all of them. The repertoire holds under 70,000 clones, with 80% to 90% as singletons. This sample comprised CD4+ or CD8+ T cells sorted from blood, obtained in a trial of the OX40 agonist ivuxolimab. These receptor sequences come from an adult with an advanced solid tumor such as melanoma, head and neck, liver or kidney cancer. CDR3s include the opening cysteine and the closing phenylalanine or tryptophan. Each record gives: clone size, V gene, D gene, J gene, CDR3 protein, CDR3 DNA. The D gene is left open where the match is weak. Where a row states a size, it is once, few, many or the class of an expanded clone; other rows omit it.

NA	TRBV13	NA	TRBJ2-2	CATRRGSGTGELFF	TGTGCCACGCGGCGAGGGAGCGGCACCGGGGAGCTGTTTTTT
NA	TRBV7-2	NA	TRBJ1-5	CASSFTGWGQPQHF	TGTGCCAGCAGCTTTACAGGGTGGGGTCAGCCCCAGCATTTT
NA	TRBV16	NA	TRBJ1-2	CASSQAGEANYGYTF	TGTGCCAGCAGTCAAGCAGGAGAAGCTAACTATGGCTACACCTTC
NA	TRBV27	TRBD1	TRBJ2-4	CASKPRGNSIQYF	TGTGCCAGCAAACCCAGGGGGAATAGCATTCAGTACTTC
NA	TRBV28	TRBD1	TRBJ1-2	CASSYRGAGYTF	TGTGCCAGCAGCTACAGGGGCGCAGGCTACACCTTC
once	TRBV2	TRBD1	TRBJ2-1	CASGQGAAYNEQFF	TGTGCCAGCGGTCAGGGGGCGGCCTACAATGAGCAGTTCTTC
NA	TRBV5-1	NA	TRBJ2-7	CASSWRAGQRTSYEQYF	TGCGCCAGCAGCTGGAGGGCCGGGCAGAGGACTTCCTACGAGCAGTACTTC
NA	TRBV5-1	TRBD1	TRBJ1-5	CASSLTGTQPQHF	TGCGCCAGCAGCCTGACAGGGACTCAGCCCCAGCATTTT
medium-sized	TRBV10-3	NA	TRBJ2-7	CASIDEISYEQYF	TGTGCTTCCATCGATGAAATATCCTACGAGCAGTACTTC
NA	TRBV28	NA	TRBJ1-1	CASTPTGQNTEAFF	TGTGCCAGCACCCCAACAGGGCAGAACACTGAAGCTTTCTTT
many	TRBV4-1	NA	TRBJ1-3	CASSQGVGSSGNTIYF	TGCGCCAGCAGCCAAGGGGTAGGGAGCTCTGGAAACACCATATATTTT
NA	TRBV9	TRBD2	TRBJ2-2	CASSVASSGSRGTGELFF	TGTGCCAGCAGCGTAGCTTCGAGCGGGAGTCGGGGCACCGGGGAGCTGTTTTTT